This TCR beta chain was recovered during a study of blood T cell repertoires in COVID-19. Germline V gene sequence: CDR1 SEHNR, CDR2 FQNEAQ (reference sequence). The germline V and J ends were trimmed by 4 bases and 4 bases, with 10 bases remaining between them. CDR3 size: 13 residues. Assay used: immunoSEQ multiplex PCR; TCRdb lists only in-frame clones, some missing. This repertoire shows about 73,000 clones, roughly 84% found once; its top ten account for under 30%. This clone turned up a few times. Sequencing used peripheral blood. The receptor's source is a human donor in a cohort sampled during active COVID-19. The rearrangement joins TRBV7-9 to TRBJ1-2, with D unresolved. The CDR3 DNA sequence: TGTGCCAGCAGCTCCCGCGTCCTCTATGGCTACACCTTC. This translates into CASSSRVLYGYTF.